This T cell receptor beta chain appears in the sequencing data of a study of CD8 T cells in Susac syndrome. RNA was extracted with the RNeasy kit, and a quantity of about 0.45 to 1 ug was reverse transcribed using random hexamers. TCRdb recomputed calls from the immunoSEQ multiplex PCR reads with MiXCR, one row per CDR3 protein. The table lists roughly 130,000 distinct CDR3 sequences, more than 90% of them singletons, with roughly 0.13% in the top ten. V trimming: 8 bases; J trimming: 1 base; junction bases outside the gene matches: 18. Germline V gene sequence: CDR1 MNHEY, CDR2 SMNVEV (reference sequence). The CDR3 contains 18 residues.

Sequencing was done on a sample of CD4+ T cells from PBMCs. The chain joins TRBV27 to TRBJ2-5, with 8 bases lining up with TRBD1. This receptor was identified in a human donor in good health. The CDR3 bases are TGTGCCAGCTCCCACGGGGCAGGGGGCGCGGACCCCCAAGAGACCCAGTACTTC. This sequence encodes CASSHGAGGADPQETQYF.